Each of the 13 T cell receptor beta chains below was sequenced from the same sample in a study of T-cell memory formation after mild COVID-19. TCRdb fed the 5' RACE reads into MiXCR, producing one record per CDR3 protein. The table lists about 200,000 distinct CDR3 sequences, more than 8% of them singletons. Sequenced input: PBMCs or a T cell subset sorted from them (not recorded which). Receptors were obtained from a man in his late teens or twenties who had mild COVID-19 (a few samples of this study predate the infection). Cell type and time point are not known.

This rearrangement joins TRBV12-3 or TRBV12-4 to TRBJ2-1; D is unresolved. V was clipped by 0 bases and J by 8 bases, with 8 bases between them. CDR3 size: 13 residues. CDR3 in DNA: TGTGCCAGCAGTTTAGCGGACCCCCATGAGCAGTTCTTC. It translates to CASSLADPHEQFF.

In this sample, this clonotype turned up a few times. V and J are TRBV5-4 and TRBJ2-7, with D tentatively TRBD1 (5 bases). Trimming removed 0 bases at V and 1 base at J, with 11 bases between. The germline gives CDR1 SGHNT, CDR2 YYREEE (reference sequence). The CDR3 has 15 residues. The CDR3 region is CASSLVGVRSYEQYF. In nucleotides, the CDR3 is TGTGCCAGCAGCTTGGTAGGGGTTCGATCCTACGAGCAGTACTTC.

V usage is TRBV14 and J usage is TRBJ1-6; 9 bases map to TRBD1. Germline V gene sequence: CDR1 SGHDN, CDR2 FVKESK. This CDR3 region has 16 residues. V lost 4 bases, J lost 9 bases, and 10 bases stayed unmatched. CDR3 residues: CASSLRTGTGSSPLHF. The CDR3 DNA reads TGTGCCAGCAGCCTAAGGACGGGGACAGGGAGTTCACCCCTCCACTTT.

This chain links TRBV7-2 with TRBJ1-5; TRBD1 matches at 9 bases. In germline, CDR1 is SGHTA, CDR2 FQGNSA. After removal of 5 bases from V and 6 bases from J, the junction contained 11 bases not matched to a gene. The CDR3 spans 16 residues. CDR3 in amino acids: CASSADSGTGLQPQHF. CDR3 bases: TGTGCCAGCAGCGCGGACTCCGGGACAGGGCTTCAGCCCCAGCATTTT.

This clonotype was seen only a few times. This chain uses TRBV10-3 with TRBJ2-6; D ambiguous. Trimming stripped 6 bases from V and 0 bases from J, with 6 bases between. CDR3 length equals 14 residues. Germline loops: CDR1 ENHRY, CDR2 SYGVKD. This chain's CDR3 is CAIRRPSGANVLTF. The CDR3 coding sequence is TGTGCCATCAGGAGACCCTCTGGGGCCAACGTCCTGACTTTC.

This clonotype was observed a handful of times. V is TRBV20-1 and J is TRBJ2-7, with D perhaps TRBD1 (6 bases). This CDR3 spans 11 amino acids. V was cut by 3 bases and J by 10 bases, with 13 bases left in between. The germline V gene has CDR1 DFQATT and CDR2 SNEGSKA (reference sequence). CDR3: CSASWQGSQYF. In nucleotides, the CDR3 is TGCAGTGCTAGCTGGCAGGGGTCTCAGTACTTC.

V gene TRBV6-5 combines with J gene TRBJ1-4; TRBD1 is a possible D gene (5 bases). The ends were cut back, 5 bases at V and 8 bases at J, with 18 bases in the middle. From germline, CDR1 is MNHEY and CDR2 SVGAGI. This CDR3 spans 15 amino acids. The CDR3 loop is CASSPTGGRREKLFF. The DNA of the CDR3 is TGTGCCAGCAGTCCTACAGGCGGGAGGAGGGAAAAACTGTTTTTT.

This clonotype showed up many times. V usage is TRBV5-1 and J usage is TRBJ2-7; 9 bases agree with TRBD1. The length of the CDR3 is 15 residues. Looked up from germline, CDR1 is SGHRS and CDR2 is YFSETQ. Losses at the gene ends were 4 bases for V and 5 bases for J; bases not matched to a gene: 10. The DNA for the CDR3 is TGCGCCAGCAGCGAGGACAGGGGTGTAAATAACGAGCAGTACTTC. Translating it yields CASSEDRGVNNEQYF.

This chain connects TRBV20-1 to TRBJ2-7; TRBD2 agrees at 13 bases. Per germline, CDR1 DFQATT and CDR2 SNEGSKA (reference sequence). V trimming: 6 bases; J trimming: 0 bases; junction bases outside the gene matches: 8. CDR3 length: 16 amino acids. CDR3: CSAAGTSGVSSYEQYF. CDR3 sequence (DNA): TGCAGTGCAGCCGGGACTAGCGGGGTTAGCTCCTACGAGCAGTACTTC.

In this sample, this clonotype turned up a few times. The V call is TRBV6-6, the J call TRBJ1-4; no clear D. The CDR3 spans 14 residues. Germline V lookup: CDR1 MNHNY, CDR2 SVGAGI (reference sequence). With 2 bases removed from V and 8 bases from J, the gap between germline ends came to 12 bases. As DNA, the CDR3 is TGTGCCAGCAGTTACGGAGCGGGCGGCGAAAAACTGTTTTTT. Its translation is CASSYGAGGEKLFF.

The table lists this clonotype with a few counts. The rearrangement links TRBV20-1 to TRBJ1-2; D is undetermined. The CDR3 consists of 15 residues. V was shortened by 5 bases and J by 3 bases, with 19 bases between the two germline ends. Germline V gene sequence: CDR1 DFQATT, CDR2 SNEGSKA (reference sequence). The CDR3 coding sequence is TGCAGTGCTGGAGGCCCAGGAAACTTGGACTATGGCTACACCTTC. Amino acid sequence: CSAGGPGNLDYGYTF.

A few counts support this clonotype. The chain combines TRBV12-3 or TRBV12-4 with TRBJ2-3; 11 bases map to TRBD2. V was pared by 9 bases and J by 0 bases, with 8 bases of the junction left unmatched. The CDR3 is 16 amino acids. CDR3 amino acids: CASKAGLAASTDTQYF. The DNA of the CDR3 is TGTGCCAGTAAGGCGGGACTAGCGGCTAGCACAGATACGCAGTATTTT.

This clonotype was detected only a few times. V and J are TRBV15 and TRBJ1-2; D is unresolved. Germline V lookup: CDR1 LNHNV, CDR2 YYDKDF (reference sequence). The CDR3 sequence is 14 residues long. Between the trimmed V and J ends, which lost 0 bases and 4 bases, there was a span of 9 bases. CDR3 loop: CATSRDMGSYGYTF. CDR3 DNA: TGTGCCACCAGCAGAGATATGGGTTCCTATGGCTACACCTTC.